This T cell receptor (beta chain) is drawn from a study of brain T cells in children with intractable seizures. Findings and limits, study-wide: HCMV serostatus was not known, and viral specificity came from CDR3 similarity only.

Measured with immunoSEQ multiplex PCR; TCRdb has only the in-frame clones, and not every one. The sample contains roughly 110,000 clones, around 94% of which appear only once. Of note for this clone: The antigen is unknown.

The CDR3 runs 15 residues. Trimming cost V 2 bases and J 2 bases; bases outside gene matches: 4. Looked up from germline, CDR1 is MDHEN and CDR2 is SYDVKM. Pre-surgery treatment included at least one anti-epileptic drug. V and J are TRBV28 and TRBJ2-5, with 8 positions matching TRBD2. The sequence was obtained from a boy under two years old with hemimegalencephaly and intractable seizures. This specimen consisted of peripheral blood, obtained at surgery. The CDR3 nucleotides are TGTGCCAGCAGTTTAGGACTAGCCACTCAAGAGACCCAGTACTTC. This sequence encodes CASSLGLATQETQYF. The variable domain in full, with the rest retrieved from reference TRBV28 and TRBJ2-5, is DVKVTQSSRYLVKRTGEKVFLECVQDMDHENMFWYRQDPGLGLRLIYFSYDVKMKEKGDIPEGYSVSREKKERFSLILESASTNQTSMYLCASSLGLATQETQYFGPGTRLLVL.